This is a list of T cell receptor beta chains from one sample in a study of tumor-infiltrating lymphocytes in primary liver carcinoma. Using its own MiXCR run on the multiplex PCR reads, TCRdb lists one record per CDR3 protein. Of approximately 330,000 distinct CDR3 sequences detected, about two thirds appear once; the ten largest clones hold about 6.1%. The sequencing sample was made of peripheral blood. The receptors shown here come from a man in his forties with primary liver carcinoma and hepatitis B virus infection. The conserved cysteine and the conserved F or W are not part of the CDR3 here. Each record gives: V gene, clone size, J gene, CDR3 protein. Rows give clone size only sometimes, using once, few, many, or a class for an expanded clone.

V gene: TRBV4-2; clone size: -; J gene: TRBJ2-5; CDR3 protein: ASSQDRTGGYETQY
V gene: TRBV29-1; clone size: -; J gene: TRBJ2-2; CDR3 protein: NTNQGRTEELF
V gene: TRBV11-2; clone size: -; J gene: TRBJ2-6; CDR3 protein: ASSHEIGSSGANVLT
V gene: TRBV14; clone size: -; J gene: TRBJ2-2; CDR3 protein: ASSRYGGGIDTGELF
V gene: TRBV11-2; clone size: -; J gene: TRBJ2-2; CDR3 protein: ARSLGTAGAGELF
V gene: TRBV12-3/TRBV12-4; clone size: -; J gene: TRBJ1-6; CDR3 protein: ASSLRGARNSSLH
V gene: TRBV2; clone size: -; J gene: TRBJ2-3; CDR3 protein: ASRLDRDTQY
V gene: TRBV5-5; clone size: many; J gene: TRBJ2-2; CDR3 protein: ASSPGGINTGELF
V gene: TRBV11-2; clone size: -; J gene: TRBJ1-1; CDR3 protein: ASSLVDNIEAF
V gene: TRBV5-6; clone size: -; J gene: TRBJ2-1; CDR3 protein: ASSPVAEAYNEQF
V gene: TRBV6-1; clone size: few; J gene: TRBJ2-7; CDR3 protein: ASSEATYSSYEQY
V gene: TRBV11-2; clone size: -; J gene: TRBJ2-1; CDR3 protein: ANSPAYNEQF
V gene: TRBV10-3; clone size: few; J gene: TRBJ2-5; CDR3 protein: AISEGLEGEVETQY
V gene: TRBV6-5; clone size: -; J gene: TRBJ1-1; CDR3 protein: ASRTTTTHTEAF
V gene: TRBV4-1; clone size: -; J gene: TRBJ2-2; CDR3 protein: ASSQVTTSVWNTGELF
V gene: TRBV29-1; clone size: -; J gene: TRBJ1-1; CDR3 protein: SVRWGATEAL
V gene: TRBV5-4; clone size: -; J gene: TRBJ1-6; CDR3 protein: ASSLGTGFYNSPLH
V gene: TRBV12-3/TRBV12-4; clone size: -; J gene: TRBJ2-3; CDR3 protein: ASSLRTSGIRCDTQY
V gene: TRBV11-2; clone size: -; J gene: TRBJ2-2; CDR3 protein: TSSSTGGPTGELF
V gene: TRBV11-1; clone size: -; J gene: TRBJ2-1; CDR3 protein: ARSRRQGRAHERF
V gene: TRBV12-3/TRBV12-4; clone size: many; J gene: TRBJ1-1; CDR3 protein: ASSLGVWTEAF
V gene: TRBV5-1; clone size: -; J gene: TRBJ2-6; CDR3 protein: ASSFVPSPISGANVLT
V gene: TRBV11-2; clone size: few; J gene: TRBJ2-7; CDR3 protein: TNSTTSGRGYEQY
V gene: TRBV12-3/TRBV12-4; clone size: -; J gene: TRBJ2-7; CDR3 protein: ASSGTGGPEYEQY
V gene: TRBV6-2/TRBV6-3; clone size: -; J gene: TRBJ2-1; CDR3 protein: TSRGISGKNEQF
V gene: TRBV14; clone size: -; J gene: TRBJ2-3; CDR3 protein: ASSFRNRGTDTQY
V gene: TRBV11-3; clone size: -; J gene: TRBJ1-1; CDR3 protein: SSSLLGDSNTEAF
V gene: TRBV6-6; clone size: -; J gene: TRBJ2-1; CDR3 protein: VSVVDNEQF
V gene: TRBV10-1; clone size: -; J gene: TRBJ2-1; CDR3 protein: ASSGSTENEQF
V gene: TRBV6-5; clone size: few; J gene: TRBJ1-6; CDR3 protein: ASSLDSGTPATPLH
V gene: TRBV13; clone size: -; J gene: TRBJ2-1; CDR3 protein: ASSAKGKRYNDQF
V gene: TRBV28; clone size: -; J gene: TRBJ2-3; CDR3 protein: ASSLEGESTDTQY
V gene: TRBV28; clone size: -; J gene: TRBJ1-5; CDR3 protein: ASSGVKGGSSNQPQH
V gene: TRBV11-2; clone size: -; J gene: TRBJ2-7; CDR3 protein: ASSITNGISSERY
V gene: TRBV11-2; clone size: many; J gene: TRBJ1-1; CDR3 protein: ASSLEPRINTEAF
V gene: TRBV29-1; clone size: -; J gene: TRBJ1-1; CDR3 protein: SVETGITEAF
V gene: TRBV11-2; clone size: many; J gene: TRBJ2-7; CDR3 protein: ASSLGLSEQY